One and the same sample provided the 27 T cell receptor beta chains below, sequenced in a study of somatic mutations in cytotoxic T cells in rheumatoid arthritis (dated by TCRdb to the late 2010s). Libraries were constructed by the immunoSEQ multiplex PCR assay. As stored in TCRdb, this immuneACCESS dataset retains in-frame rearrangements with V and J assigned. A fraction of the clones does not appear; measured against another copy, unresolved V genes explain less than half of the discrepancy, and the remainder lacks a known reason. Across this sample there are 10,000 to 12,000 clones, with around 80% seen only once. The ten largest clones take up 12% of the sample. Sequenced: CD8+ T cells sorted from blood. These receptors all stem from an adult with rheumatoid arthritis.

The rearrangement uses TRBV27 and TRBJ1-2; D gene unclear. The V end lost 3 bases, the J end lost 0 bases, and 8 bases lay between the germline ends. CDR1 and CDR2 from the germline V gene are MNHEY and SMNVEV (reference sequence). CDR3 length: 14 amino acids. CDR3 DNA: TGTGCCAGCAGTTTGGATCGGACTAACTATGGCTACACCTTC. Its protein is CASSLDRTNYGYTF.

CDR3 in amino acids: CASIFQETQYF. The CDR3 DNA reads TGTGCCAGCATTTTCCAAGAGACCCAGTACTTC. V gene TRBV6-5 combines with J gene TRBJ2-5; D ambiguous. The germline V and J ends were trimmed by 7 bases and 1 base, with 4 bases remaining between them. The CDR3 covers 11 residues. Germline V lookup: CDR1 MNHEY, CDR2 SVGAGI.

This clone has just one count. This chain links TRBV6-6 with TRBJ2-7; D is uncertain. V was trimmed by 0 bases and J by 5 bases, leaving 8 bases between them. Germline lookup yields CDR1 MNHNY and CDR2 SVGAGI (reference sequence). The CDR3 runs 13 residues. The CDR3 loop is CASSYSNRNEQYF. DNA for the CDR3: TGTGCCAGCAGTTACTCAAATAGAAACGAGCAGTACTTC.

This chain joins TRBV27 and TRBJ2-1; TRBD2 aligns across 7 bases. The germline CDR1 and CDR2 sequences are MNHEY and SMNVEV (reference sequence). The V and J ends lost 5 bases and 2 bases, in that order; junction bases with no gene match: 3. CDR3 size: 14 residues. The CDR3 DNA follows: TGTGCCAGCAGTCTGGGGGGGACCTACAATGAGCAGTTCTTC. It encodes CASSLGGTYNEQFF.

The chain employs TRBV2 and TRBJ2-2; 8 nucleotides match TRBD1. CDR3 length: 15 amino acids. Germline V gene data show CDR1 as SNHLY and CDR2 as FYNNEI. V lost 6 bases to trimming and J lost 7 bases; unmatched junction nucleotides: 10. The CDR3 DNA sequence: TGTGCCAGCAGCCCATACCCAGGGGGCAACGGGGAGCTGTTTTTT. This sequence encodes CASSPYPGGNGELFF.

The chain's CDR3 is CASSLAWPGGNEQFF. As DNA, the CDR3 is TGTGCCAGCAGCTTAGCGTGGCCGGGGGGCAATGAGCAGTTCTTC. The chain has TRBV7-9 and TRBJ2-1; TRBD2 aligns across 7 bases. Germline values: CDR1 SEHNR, CDR2 FQNEAQ (reference sequence). The V segment lost 0 bases and the J segment 6 bases; nucleotides outside the gene matches: 5. The CDR3 extends over 15 amino acids.

This clone was seen once. The CDR3 protein is CASSQEWRLITDTQYF. The CDR3 coding sequence is TGCGCCAGCAGCCAAGAATGGAGGCTTATCACAGATACGCAGTATTTT. The chain employs TRBV4-1 and TRBJ2-3; TRBD2 is a possible D gene (5 bases). CDR1 is MGHRA and CDR2 is YSYEKL in the germline V gene. CDR3 length: 16 amino acids. V was clipped by 0 bases and J by 2 bases, with 12 bases between them.

This chain joins TRBV30 and TRBJ1-2; D unclear. Trimming took 5 bases from V and 3 from J, leaving 13 bases between them. The CDR3 is 13 residues long. Per germline, CDR1 GTSNPN and CDR2 SVGIG (reference sequence). CDR3 amino acids: CAWGVSVYYGYTF. The CDR3 nucleotides are TGTGCCTGGGGGGTCAGCGTCTACTATGGCTACACCTTC.

The V call is TRBV28, the J call TRBJ2-5, with 7 bases aligning to TRBD2. Trimming cost V 3 bases and J 4 bases; bases outside gene matches: 5. The CDR3 totals 14 residues. Germline V lookup: CDR1 MDHEN, CDR2 SYDVKM. The CDR3 sequence is CASSFTSSGETQYF. DNA for the CDR3: TGTGCCAGCAGTTTTACCTCTAGCGGAGAGACCCAGTACTTC. Complete variable domain (other parts from reference TRBV28 and TRBJ2-5): DVKVTQSSRYLVKRTGEKVFLECVQDMDHENMFWYRQDPGLGLRLIYFSYDVKMKEKGDIPEGYSVSREKKERFSLILESASTNQTSMYLCASSFTSSGETQYFGPGTRLLVL.

This clone has a handful of counts. This chain links TRBV5-5 with TRBJ1-1, with D perhaps TRBD1 (5 bases). Trimming took off 6 bases at V and 6 bases at J, with 9 bases between the two ends. This CDR3 contains 11 residues. Per the germline V gene, CDR1 is SGHKS and CDR2 is YYEKEE (reference sequence). The CDR3 coding sequence is TGTGCCAGCAAGGGGTTGGCTGAAGCTTTCTTT. It encodes CASKGLAEAFF.

The CDR3 DNA reads as TGTGCCAGCAGCTTCCAGCCACAGGGTAGGCTGGACGAGCAGTACTTC. Encoded protein: CASSFQPQGRLDEQYF. The rearrangement links TRBV7-9 to TRBJ2-7; D is possibly TRBD1 (6 bases). The V end lost 3 bases, the J end lost 5 bases, and 20 bases lay between the germline ends. The germline V gene encodes CDR1 SEHNR and CDR2 FQNEAQ (reference sequence). The CDR3 spans 16 residues.

The rearrangement links TRBV4-1 to TRBJ2-7; D not certain. Germline V gives CDR1 MGHRA, CDR2 YSYEKL. Trimming stripped 0 bases from V and 3 bases from J, with 12 bases between. The length of the CDR3 is 15 residues. The CDR3 protein is CASSQDQITFYEQYF. For the CDR3, the DNA is TGCGCCAGCAGCCAAGATCAGATAACTTTCTACGAGCAGTACTTC.

This chain uses TRBV6-1 with TRBJ1-5; D gene uncertain. The CDR3 sequence is 15 residues long. Germline V gene sequence: CDR1 MNHNS, CDR2 SASEGT. V dropped 1 base and J dropped 0 bases, with 7 bases sitting between them. The chain's CDR3 is CASSEGPYSNQPQHF. Here the CDR3 DNA reads TGTGCCAGCAGTGAAGGTCCTTATAGCAATCAGCCCCAGCATTTT.

The chain carries TRBV4-1 and TRBJ1-2, with unresolved D. V lost 2 bases, J lost 0 bases, and 7 bases lay in between. The CDR3 runs 14 residues. CDR1 is MGHRA, CDR2 YSYEKL, per germline. CDR3 nucleotide sequence: TGCGCCAGCAGCCAACCCTTGCCTAACTATGGCTACACCTTC. Translation: CASSQPLPNYGYTF.

The rearrangement uses TRBV11-2 and TRBJ2-1, with 7 bases that match TRBD2. V dropped 0 bases and J dropped 3; count of bases not matched to a gene: 8. This CDR3 has 17 residues. Per the germline V gene, CDR1 is SGHAT and CDR2 is FQNNGV. CDR3 nucleotides: TGTGCCAGCAGCTTAGATCATGGGGGACTACGCTACAATGAGCAGTTCTTC. Its translation: CASSLDHGGLRYNEQFF.

The gene calls are TRBV11-2 and TRBJ2-7; D possibly corresponds to TRBD2 (5 bases). V was pared by 5 bases and J by 0 bases, with 26 bases between. Germline CDR1 SGHAT, CDR2 FQNNGV. The CDR3 is 19 residues long. The CDR3 DNA reads TGTGCCAGCAGCCCTCGGGGTTCAGACATGGGTTTTAGCTCCTACGAGCAGTACTTC. It yields the protein CASSPRGSDMGFSSYEQYF.

The chain is built from TRBV30 and TRBJ2-7, with D maybe TRBD2 (7 bases). V dropped 0 bases and J dropped 3 bases, with 15 bases sitting between them. Germline values: CDR1 GTSNPN, CDR2 SVGIG (reference sequence). CDR3 length: 15 amino acids. The chain's CDR3 is CAWSVGAGADYEQYF. DNA for the CDR3: TGTGCCTGGAGTGTAGGGGCGGGGGCGGACTACGAGCAGTACTTC.

This clone was seen a few times. The rearrangement uses TRBV6-4 and TRBJ2-1; D gene unclear. Germline CDR1 MRHNA, CDR2 SNTAGT. The V and J ends lost 0 bases and 3 bases respectively, with 3 bases between them. The CDR3 covers 13 residues. This CDR3 is CASSDSSYNEQFF. In nucleotides, the CDR3 is TGTGCCAGCAGTGACTCTAGCTACAATGAGCAGTTCTTC.

Notes on this clone: The junction departs from the called germline gene at one end, perhaps through a read error. The chain is built from TRBV10-2 and TRBJ2-6; D uncertain. This CDR3 spans 18 amino acids. CDR1 is WSHSY, CDR2 SAAADI, per germline. The CDR3 loop is CASSTDSTLTKSGQRPAF. CDR3 bases: TGCGCCAGCAGTACAGATTCCACTCTAACAAAGTCGGGCCAACGTCCTGCTTTC.

J is TRBJ2-2 and V is TRBV6-4; 7 positions agree with TRBD2. CDR3 size: 17 residues. The germline gives CDR1 MRHNA, CDR2 SNTAGT. Losses at the gene ends were 8 bases for V and 2 bases for J; bases not matched to a gene: 14. The CDR3 here is CASSDSSSGDNTGELFF. The CDR3 DNA reads TGTGCCAGCTCGGACTCCTCTAGCGGCGACAACACCGGGGAGCTGTTTTTT.

The chain is built from TRBV27 and TRBJ2-1; 8 positions agree with TRBD2. The V gene's germline CDR1 is MNHEY and CDR2 SMNVEV (reference sequence). V lost 6 bases to trimming and J lost 4 bases; unmatched junction nucleotides: 8. The CDR3 totals 15 residues. The CDR3 spells CASSAGGDLYNEQFF. CDR3 bases: TGTGCCAGCAGCGCCGGGGGGGACCTATACAATGAGCAGTTCTTC.

The chain is built from TRBV28 and TRBJ1-2, with a tentative D call TRBD1 (5 bases). Trimming cost V 8 bases and J 4 bases, with 8 bases left between them. The CDR3 extends over 11 amino acids. The germline V gene has CDR1 MDHEN and CDR2 SYDVKM. The CDR3 DNA reads TGTGCCAGCCTAGGGGTCTATGGCTACACCTTC. This gives the protein CASLGVYGYTF.

The chain couples TRBV11-2 to TRBJ2-7; either TRBD1 or TRBD2 may supply D (5 bases each). Trimming removed 5 bases from V and 3 bases from J, with 14 bases in between. The CDR3 totals 14 residues. Germline CDR1 is SGHAT and CDR2 is FQNNGV. CDR3 loop: CASSGGRGDYEQYF. CDR3 DNA: TGTGCCAGCAGCGGAGGAAGGGGTGACTACGAGCAGTACTTC. The variable domain in full, with the rest retrieved from reference TRBV11-2 and TRBJ2-7, is EAGVAQSPRYKIIEKRQSVAFWCNPISGHATLYWYQQILGQGPKLLIQFQNNGVVDDSQLPKDRFSAERLKGVDSTLKIQPAKLEDSAVYLCASSGGRGDYEQYFGPGTRLTVT.

The gene calls are TRBV27 and TRBJ2-7; perhaps D is TRBD1 or TRBD2 (5 bases each). V shed 4 bases and J shed 3 bases, with 16 bases lying between them. CDR1 MNHEY and CDR2 SMNVEV come from the germline V gene (reference sequence). There are 15 residues in the CDR3. Written as DNA, the CDR3 is TGTGCCAGCAGTTACCAGGGAGCCCCGTTCTACGAGCAGTACTTC. Encoded protein: CASSYQGAPFYEQYF.

The chain recombines TRBV9 with TRBJ1-5; the D gene is possibly TRBD1 (6 bases). CDR1 and CDR2 (germline): SGDLS, YYNGEE. There are 15 residues in the CDR3. V lost 3 bases and J 4 bases, leaving 14 bases between the germline ends. The CDR3 DNA reads as TGTGCCAGCAGCGAGGCCGGGACACGAAATCAGCCCCAGCATTTT. Translated: CASSEAGTRNQPQHF.

The chain combines TRBV28 with TRBJ2-4; D call uncertain. Germline loops: CDR1 MDHEN, CDR2 SYDVKM. V lost 5 bases and J 0 bases, leaving 8 bases between the germline ends. The CDR3 is 14 residues long. The CDR3 coding sequence is TGTGCCAGCAGTGAACAAATAGCCAAAAACATTCAGTACTTC. Its translation is CASSEQIAKNIQYF.

The gene calls are TRBV28 and TRBJ2-5; TRBD1 matches 11 bases. Trimming at V came to 1 base and at J to 5 bases, leaving 3 bases not matched to a gene. This CDR3 region has 15 residues. Germline V lookup: CDR1 MDHEN, CDR2 SYDVKM. The CDR3 coding sequence is TGTGCCAGCAGTTTATCGGACAGGGGGCTTGAGACCCAGTACTTC. Its translation is CASSLSDRGLETQYF.